The rows below give T cell receptor beta chains drawn from one sample of a study of graft-versus-host responses after intestinal transplantation. Profiling relied on immunoSEQ multiplex PCR, and the TCRdb table lists in-frame clones only, not all of them. The table records approximately 100,000 clones, approximately 87% of them present only once. Antigen specificity for these receptors is unknown. The sequencing used unstimulated CD4+ T cells sorted from spleen or lymph node cells, collected before intestinal transplant. The receptors derive from a human donor who received an intestinal transplant. The CDR3 runs from the conserved cysteine through the conserved F or W. Fields, in order: D gene, V gene, CDR3 length, J gene, clone size, CDR3 protein, CDR3 DNA. A D gene is named only where the DNA matches it firmly. Size is stated for part of the rows, as once, few or many counts, or as a class when the clone is expanded.

>TRBD2|TRBV7-2|14|TRBJ2-5|-
CASSLLAGVETQYF
TGTGCCAGCAGCCTACTAGCGGGGGTGGAGACCCAGTACTTC
>TRBD1|TRBV5-6|18|TRBJ2-6|few
CASSSLTGGLSGANVLTF
TGTGCCAGCAGCTCGTTGACAGGGGGTTTGTCTGGGGCCAACGTCCTGACTTTC
>TRBD1|TRBV9|18|TRBJ2-5|-
CASSVGTGGAGDQETQYF
TGTGCCAGCAGCGTCGGGACAGGGGGGGCCGGAGACCAAGAGACCCAGTACTTC
>-|TRBV6-5|12|TRBJ1-1|-
CASSYQNTEAFF
TGTGCCAGCAGTTACCAAAACACTGAAGCTTTCTTT
>-|TRBV11-2|16|TRBJ1-6|once
CASSLNLMGRGSPLHF
TGTGCCAGCAGCTTAAATCTGATGGGTAGGGGATCACCCCTCCACTTT
>-|TRBV5-5|13|TRBJ1-5|-
CASSLAGDQPQHF
TGTGCCAGCAGCTTGGCCGGGGATCAGCCCCAGCATTTT
>TRBD1|TRBV15|18|TRBJ2-7|once
CATSRQGRDRDGSYEQYF
TGTGCCACCAGCAGGCAAGGAAGAGACAGGGATGGGTCCTACGAGCAGTACTTC
>-|TRBV6-5|15|TRBJ2-2|-
CASRAMRANTGELFF
TGTGCCAGCAGGGCCATGAGGGCGAACACCGGGGAGCTGTTTTTT
>-|TRBV6-1|13|TRBJ2-3|-
CASRAGAGDTQYF
TGTGCCAGCAGGGCAGGGGCGGGAGATACGCAGTATTTT
>TRBD1|TRBV7-6|15|TRBJ2-7|-
CASSSAGQGFGEQYF
TGTGCCAGCAGCTCGGCGGGACAGGGTTTTGGCGAGCAGTACTTC
>-|TRBV4-1|12|TRBJ1-3|-
CASSQDRGTIYF
TGCGCCAGCAGCCAAGACAGGGGCACCATATATTTT
>-|TRBV18|16|TRBJ1-5|-
CASSPSRGNFGQPQHF
TGTGCCAGCTCGCCGAGCAGAGGAAACTTTGGCCAGCCCCAGCATTTT
>-|TRBV2|13|TRBJ2-3|once
CASNNPGTDTQYF
TGTGCCAGCAACAACCCGGGGACAGATACGCAGTATTTT
>-|TRBV2|13|TRBJ1-3|few
CAAGGSSGNTIYF
TGTGCCGCCGGTGGTAGCTCTGGAAACACCATATATTTT
>-|TRBV5-4|12|TRBJ1-2|-
CASSQDSYGYTF
TGTGCCAGCAGCCAGGACAGCTATGGCTACACCTTC
>TRBD1|TRBV15|14|TRBJ2-4|-
CATSRSRTGGIQYF
TGTGCCACCAGCAGATCGCGGACAGGAGGCATTCAGTACTTC
>TRBD2|TRBV5-4|16|TRBJ2-7|-
CASSFRGLAENYEQYF
TGTGCCAGCAGCTTTCGGGGACTAGCGGAAAACTACGAGCAGTACTTC
>-|TRBV5-4|13|TRBJ2-7|-
CASSRDTDYEQYF
TGTGCCAGCAGCCGGGACACAGACTACGAGCAGTACTTC
>-|TRBV5-1|15|TRBJ2-7|-
CASSLFRSSSYEQYF
TGCGCCAGCAGCTTGTTTCGGTCTAGCTCCTACGAGCAGTACTTC
>-|TRBV5-5|12|TRBJ1-2|once
CASSLGPDGYTF
TGTGCCAGCAGCTTGGGGCCCGATGGCTACACCTTC
>-|TRBV13|15|TRBJ1-1|-
CASSTRQNLNTEAFF
TGTGCCAGCAGCACGCGACAGAATCTGAACACTGAAGCTTTCTTT
>TRBD1|TRBV5-6|15|TRBJ2-5|-
CASSLLGTAQETQYF
TGTGCCAGCAGCTTGCTGGGGACAGCCCAAGAGACCCAGTACTTC
>TRBD2|TRBV10-3|16|TRBJ2-2|-
CAISPGLAGETGELFF
TGTGCCATCAGTCCCGGACTAGCGGGGGAGACCGGGGAGCTGTTTTTT
>-|TRBV19|13|TRBJ2-7|-
CASSKTATYEQYF
TGTGCCAGTAGTAAGACAGCTACCTACGAGCAGTACTTC
>-|TRBV25-1|15|TRBJ2-7|once
CASRAGPSEVYEQYF
TGTGCCAGCAGGGCAGGGCCCTCGGAAGTCTACGAGCAGTACTTC
>-|TRBV6-6|16|TRBJ1-5|-
CASSYGTGLGNQPQHF
TGTGCCAGCAGTTACGGTACAGGGTTGGGGAATCAGCCCCAGCATTTT
>TRBD1|TRBV10-3|14|TRBJ2-2|-
CAIRGTGKGGELFF
TGTGCCATCAGGGGGACAGGGAAAGGCGGGGAGCTGTTTTTT
>-|TRBV10-1|12|TRBJ1-4|-
CATPAYGEKLFF
TGCGCCACCCCCGCCTACGGGGAAAAACTGTTTTTT
>-|TRBV9|14|TRBJ2-7|-
CASSVANRPYEQYF
TGTGCCAGCAGCGTAGCCAACAGGCCCTACGAGCAGTACTTC
>TRBD1|TRBV5-1|14|TRBJ2-2|-
CASTPDRAAGELFF
TGCGCCAGCACCCCAGACAGGGCCGCCGGGGAGCTGTTTTTT
>-|TRBV12-5|16|TRBJ1-4|once
CASGLVLGQAPEKLFF
TGTGCTAGTGGTTTGGTACTGGGGCAGGCACCTGAAAAACTGTTTTTT
>-|TRBV5-3|12|TRBJ1-1|-
CARSGLRIEAFF
TGTGCCAGAAGCGGACTCCGAATAGAAGCTTTCTTT